The next 2 T cell receptor beta chains were all read from a single sample in a study of radiation and T cells in renal cell carcinoma. Time point reported: blood 4 weeks post-SBRT, at nephrectomy. This sample's treatment: 15 Gy SBRT to primary tumor, nephrectomy 4 weeks later. Profiling relied on immunoSEQ multiplex PCR, and the TCRdb table lists in-frame clones only, not all of them. This sample has some 150,000 clones; around 88% occur once, and the top ten carry less than 20%. The sequencing here drew on blood, taken from a patient whose treatment included radiotherapy and nephrectomy. The source is a woman in her forties or fifties with renal cell carcinoma.

The rearrangement joins TRBV30 to TRBJ1-4; 11 bases map to TRBD1. V shed 2 bases, J shed 8 bases, and the junction held 1 base outside the gene matches. In germline, CDR1 is GTSNPN, CDR2 SVGIG (reference sequence). The CDR3 extends over 13 amino acids. The CDR3 DNA reads TGTGCCTGGAGTTGGGACAGGGGGGAAAAACTGTTTTTT. This sequence encodes CAWSWDRGEKLFF.

The chain has TRBV6-9 and TRBJ2-5; 9 bases are shared with TRBD1. Trimming at V came to 6 bases and at J to 5 bases, leaving 16 bases not matched to a gene. This CDR3 is built from 17 residues. Germline V CDR1 and CDR2: MNHGY, SVAAGI. In DNA, the CDR3 is TGTGCCAGCAGATCGGGCCCAACAGGGGGCGAGGGGGAGACCCAGTACTTC. The encoded protein is CASRSGPTGGEGETQYF.